Sequencing of this T cell receptor (beta chain) was carried out in a study of blood T cell repertoires in COVID-19. This clone appeared a single time. CDR3 length equals 13 residues. CDR1 SQVTM and CDR2 ANQGSEA come from the germline V gene. J lost 6 bases, V lost 6 bases, and 7 bases had no gene match. Produced via immunoSEQ multiplex PCR; TCRdb's table is partial and in-frame only. Of roughly 220,000 clones listed, less than 90% are singletons. The J gene is TRBJ1-2, the V gene TRBV29-1, with 10 bases matching TRBD1. Sequences were obtained from peripheral blood. This receptor was taken from a man aged 30 to 39 with active or convalescent COVID-19. The CDR3 DNA sequence: TGCAGCGTGGGGGACAGGGGAGACCATGGCTACACCTTC. Protein product: CSVGDRGDHGYTF.